This T cell receptor beta chain was captured in a study of memory B cells and T cells in multiple sclerosis. Study-level findings and limits: Compartments had unequal clone-set sizes, affecting shared clonotype counts.

On this clone itself: Its antigen is not known.

Sequenced by immunoSEQ multiplex PCR; TCRdb stores in-frame clones only, minus some. The sample has about 14,000 clones, roughly two thirds seen once; the top ten hold approximately 2.3%. Germline values: CDR1 SGHRS, CDR2 YFSETQ. CDR3 length: 13 amino acids. After removal of 4 bases from V and 7 bases from J, the junction contained 6 bases not matched to a gene. The specimen was memory (CD45RO+) CD4+ T cells from blood. The chain joins TRBV5-1 to TRBJ2-7, with 9 bases lining up with TRBD1. The sequence was collected from a human donor with multiple sclerosis. The DNA for the CDR3 is TGCGCCAGCAGCGCCGGGACAGGGCAGGAGCAGTACTTC. Its translation is CASSAGTGQEQYF. Complete variable domain (other parts from reference TRBV5-1 and TRBJ2-7): KAGVTQTPRYLIKTRGQQVTLSCSPISGHRSVSWYQQTPGQGLQFLFEYFSETQRNKGNFPGRFSGRQFSNSRSEMNVSTLELGDSALYLCASSAGTGQEQYFGPGTRLTVT.